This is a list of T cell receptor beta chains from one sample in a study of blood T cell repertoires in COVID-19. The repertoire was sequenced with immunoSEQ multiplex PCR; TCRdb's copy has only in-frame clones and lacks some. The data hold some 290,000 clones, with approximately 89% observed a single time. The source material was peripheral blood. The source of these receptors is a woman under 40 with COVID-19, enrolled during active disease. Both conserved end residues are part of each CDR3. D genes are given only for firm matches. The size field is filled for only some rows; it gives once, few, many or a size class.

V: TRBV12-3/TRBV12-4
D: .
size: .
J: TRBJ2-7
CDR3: CASSSGFFEQYF
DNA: TGTGCCAGCAGCTCAGGGTTTTTCGAGCAGTACTTC

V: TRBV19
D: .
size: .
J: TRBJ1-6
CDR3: CASKTGSSYNSPLHF
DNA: TGTGCCAGCAAGACTGGGAGCTCCTATAATTCACCCCTCCACTTT

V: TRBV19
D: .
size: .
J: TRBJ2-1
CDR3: CASSAGYNEQFF
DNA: TGTGCCAGTAGTGCGGGGTACAATGAGCAGTTCTTC

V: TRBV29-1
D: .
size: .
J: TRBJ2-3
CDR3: CSGGTDTQYF
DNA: TGCAGCGGAGGCACAGATACGCAGTATTTT

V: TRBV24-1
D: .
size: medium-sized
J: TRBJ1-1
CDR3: CATSDSSGGNTEAFF
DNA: TGTGCCACCAGTGATTCCTCGGGGGGGAACACTGAAGCTTTCTTT

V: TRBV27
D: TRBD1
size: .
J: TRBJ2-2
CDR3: CASSFVPGTGLTGELFF
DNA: TGTGCCAGCAGTTTTGTTCCCGGGACAGGGCTCACCGGGGAGCTGTTTTTT

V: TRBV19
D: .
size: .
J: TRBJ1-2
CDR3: CASSHNTLYGYTF
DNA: TGTGCCAGTTCGCACAATACCCTCTATGGCTACACCTTC

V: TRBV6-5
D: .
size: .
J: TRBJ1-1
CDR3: CASSYSRQLGAEAFF
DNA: TGTGCCAGCAGTTACTCGCGACAGTTAGGAGCTGAAGCTTTCTTT

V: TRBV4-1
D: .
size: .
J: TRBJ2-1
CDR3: CASSQPGDRRGVSQFF
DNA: TGCGCCAGCAGCCAACCGGGAGACCGAAGGGGAGTATCGCAGTTCTTC

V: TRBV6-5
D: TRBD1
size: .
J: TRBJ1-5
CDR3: CAARQGAQPQHF
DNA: TGTGCCGCCCGACAGGGGGCTCAGCCCCAGCATTTT

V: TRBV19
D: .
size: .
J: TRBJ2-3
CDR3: CASSGPDTQYF
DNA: TGTGCCAGTAGTGGGCCAGATACGCAGTATTTT

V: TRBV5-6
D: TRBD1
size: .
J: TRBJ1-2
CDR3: CASSFGTGNYGYTF
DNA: TGTGCCAGCAGCTTTGGGACAGGGAACTATGGCTACACCTTC

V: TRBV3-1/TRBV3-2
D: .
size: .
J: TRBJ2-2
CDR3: CASSPLGERVTGELFF
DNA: TGTGCCAGCAGCCCCCTCGGGGAACGGGTTACCGGGGAGCTGTTTTTT

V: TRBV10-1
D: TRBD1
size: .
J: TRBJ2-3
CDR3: CASSAGTGATDTQYF
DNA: TGCGCCAGCAGTGCCGGGACAGGGGCCACAGATACGCAGTATTTT

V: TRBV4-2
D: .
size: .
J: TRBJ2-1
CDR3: CASSLSRGTSYNEQFF
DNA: TGTGCCAGCAGCCTATCTCGGGGGACCTCCTACAATGAGCAGTTCTTC

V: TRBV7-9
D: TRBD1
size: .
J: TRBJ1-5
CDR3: CASSLAGGLNQPQHF
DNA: TGTGCCAGCAGCTTAGCAGGGGGCCTCAATCAGCCCCAGCATTTT

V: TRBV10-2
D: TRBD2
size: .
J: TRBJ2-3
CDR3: CASGWASGADTQYF
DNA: TGCGCCAGTGGCTGGGCTAGCGGTGCAGATACGCAGTATTTT

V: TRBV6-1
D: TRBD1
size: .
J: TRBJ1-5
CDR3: CASSEAIGTGAILQHF
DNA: TGTGCCAGCAGTGAAGCCATCGGGACAGGGGCCATTCTCCAGCATTTT

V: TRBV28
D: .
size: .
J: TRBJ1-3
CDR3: CASSFLGGYSGNTIYF
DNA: TGTGCCAGCAGTTTTCTAGGGGGTTACTCTGGAAACACCATATATTTT

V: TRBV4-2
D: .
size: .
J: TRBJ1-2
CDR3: CASSQDEGGAYGYTF
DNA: TGTGCCAGCAGCCAAGATGAAGGGGGAGCCTATGGCTACACCTTC

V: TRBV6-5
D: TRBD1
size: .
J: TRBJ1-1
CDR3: CASSFNRGGDTEAFF
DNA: TGTGCCAGCAGTTTCAACAGGGGGGGGGACACTGAAGCTTTCTTT

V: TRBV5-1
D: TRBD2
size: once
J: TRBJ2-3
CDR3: CASRTSGGTDTQYF
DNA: TGCGCCAGCAGGACTAGCGGGGGCACAGATACGCAGTATTTT

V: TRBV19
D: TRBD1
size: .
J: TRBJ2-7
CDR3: CASSVADRGFYEQYF
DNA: TGTGCCAGTAGTGTCGCTGACAGGGGGTTCTACGAGCAGTACTTC

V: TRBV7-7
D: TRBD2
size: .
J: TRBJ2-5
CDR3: CASSLGGLAGASQETQYF
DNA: TGTGCCAGCAGCTTAGGAGGTCTAGCGGGCGCCTCTCAAGAGACCCAGTACTTC

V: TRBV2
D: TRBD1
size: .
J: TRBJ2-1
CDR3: CAILPTGGVYNEQFF
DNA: TGTGCCATCCTCCCGACAGGGGGGGTATACAATGAGCAGTTCTTC

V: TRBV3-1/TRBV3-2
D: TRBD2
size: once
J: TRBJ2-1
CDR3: CASSQDWRGGFEQFF
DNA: TGTGCCAGCAGCCAAGATTGGCGGGGGGGCTTTGAGCAGTTCTTC

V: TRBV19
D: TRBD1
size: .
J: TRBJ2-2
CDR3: CASLGQGASTGELFF
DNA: TGTGCCAGCTTAGGACAGGGAGCGAGCACCGGGGAGCTGTTTTTT

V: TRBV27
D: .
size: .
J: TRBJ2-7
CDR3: CASSFGDSSYEQYF
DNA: TGTGCCAGCAGTTTCGGAGACAGCTCCTACGAGCAGTACTTC

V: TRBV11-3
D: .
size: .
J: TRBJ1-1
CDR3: CASSLEQGNTEAFF
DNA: TGTGCCAGCAGCCTCGAGCAGGGGAACACTGAAGCTTTCTTT

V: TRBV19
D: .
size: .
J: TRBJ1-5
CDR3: CASSMSIGQPNQPQHF
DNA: TGTGCCAGTAGTATGAGTATCGGACAGCCCAATCAGCCCCAGCATTTT

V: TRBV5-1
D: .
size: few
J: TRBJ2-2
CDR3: CASSTRVTANTGELFF
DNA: TGCGCCAGCAGCACACGGGTGACCGCGAACACCGGGGAGCTGTTTTTT

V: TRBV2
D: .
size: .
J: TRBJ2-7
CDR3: CASADSHEQYF
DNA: TGTGCCAGCGCGGACTCCCACGAGCAGTACTTC

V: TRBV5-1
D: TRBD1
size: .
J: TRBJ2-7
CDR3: CASSIGQGLSYEQYF
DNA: TGCGCCAGCAGTATCGGACAGGGCCTCTCCTACGAGCAGTACTTC

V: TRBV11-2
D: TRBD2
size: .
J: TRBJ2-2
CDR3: CASTPPSGGVSGELFF
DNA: TGTGCCAGCACACCACCTAGCGGGGGGGTCTCCGGGGAGCTGTTTTTT

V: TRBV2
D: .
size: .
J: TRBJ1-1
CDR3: CASQGMNTEAFF
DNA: TGTGCCAGCCAGGGGATGAACACTGAAGCTTTCTTT

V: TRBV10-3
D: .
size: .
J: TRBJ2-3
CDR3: CAIRGLSTDTQYF
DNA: TGTGCCATCAGGGGACTGAGCACAGATACGCAGTATTTT

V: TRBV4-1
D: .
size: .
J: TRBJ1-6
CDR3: CASSQEQGPSPLHF
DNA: TGCGCCAGCAGCCAAGAACAGGGACCCTCACCCCTCCACTTT

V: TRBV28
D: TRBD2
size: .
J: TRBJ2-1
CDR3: CASRVTPGTSYEQFF
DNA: TGTGCCAGCAGAGTAACCCCCGGGACTAGCTATGAGCAGTTCTTC

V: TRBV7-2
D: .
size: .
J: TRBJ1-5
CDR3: CASSSTREQPQHF
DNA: TGTGCCAGCAGCTCAACTCGGGAACAGCCCCAGCATTTT

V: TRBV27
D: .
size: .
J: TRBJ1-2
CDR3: CASRSQGRLYGYTF
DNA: TGTGCCAGCAGATCCCAGGGGCGTCTTTATGGCTACACCTTC

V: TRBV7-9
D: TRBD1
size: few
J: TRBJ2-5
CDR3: CASSPTGQDRGVGTQYF
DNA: TGTGCCAGCAGCCCCACTGGCCAGGACAGGGGGGTCGGGACCCAGTACTTC

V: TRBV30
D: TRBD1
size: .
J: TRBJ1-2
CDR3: CAWSRGQGRWGYTF
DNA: TGTGCCTGGAGCAGGGGACAGGGGCGATGGGGCTACACCTTC

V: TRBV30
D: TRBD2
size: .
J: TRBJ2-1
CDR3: CAWSASGGYNEQFF
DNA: TGTGCCTGGAGTGCCAGCGGGGGGTACAATGAGCAGTTCTTC

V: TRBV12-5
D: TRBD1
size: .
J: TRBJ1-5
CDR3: CASGQTGYNQPQHF
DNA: TGTGCTAGTGGTCAGACAGGGTACAATCAGCCCCAGCATTTT

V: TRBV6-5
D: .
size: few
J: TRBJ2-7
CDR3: CASSYGTQPTYEQYF
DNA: TGTGCCAGCAGTTACGGGACACAGCCCACCTACGAGCAGTACTTC

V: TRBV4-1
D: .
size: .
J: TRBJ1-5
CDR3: CASSQVGGAPGQPQHF
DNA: TGCGCCAGCAGCCAAGTAGGCGGGGCGCCGGGGCAGCCCCAGCATTTT

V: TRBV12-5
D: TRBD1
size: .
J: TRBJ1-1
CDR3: CASGRLAGGESTEAFF
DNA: TGTGCTAGTGGTCGACTAGCAGGGGGCGAGAGCACTGAAGCTTTCTTT

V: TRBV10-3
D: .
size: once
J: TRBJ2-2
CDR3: CAIRNSRGGELFF
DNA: TGTGCCATCAGGAATTCCCGCGGCGGGGAGCTGTTTTTT

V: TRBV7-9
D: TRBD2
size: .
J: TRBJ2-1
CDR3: CASSLDGVSGDEQFF
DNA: TGTGCCAGCAGCTTAGATGGTGTGAGCGGGGATGAGCAGTTCTTC

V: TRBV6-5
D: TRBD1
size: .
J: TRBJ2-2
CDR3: CASSWKQGFGELFF
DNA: TGTGCCAGCAGTTGGAAACAGGGGTTCGGGGAGCTGTTTTTT

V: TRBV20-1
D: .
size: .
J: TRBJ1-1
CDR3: CSATPGQEAFF
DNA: TGCAGTGCTACTCCGGGACAAGAAGCTTTCTTT

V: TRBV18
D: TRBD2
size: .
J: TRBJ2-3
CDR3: CASSPRGGGAGTDTQYF
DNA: TGTGCCAGCTCACCACGGGGCGGGGGGGCCGGCACAGATACGCAGTATTTT

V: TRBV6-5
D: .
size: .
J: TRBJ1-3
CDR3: CASSTVRAAGNTIYF
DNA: TGTGCCAGCAGTACAGTGAGGGCAGCTGGAAACACCATATATTTT

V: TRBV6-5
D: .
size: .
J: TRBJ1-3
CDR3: CASTPGVTSGNTIYF
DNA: TGTGCCAGCACCCCAGGGGTTACCTCTGGAAACACCATATATTTT

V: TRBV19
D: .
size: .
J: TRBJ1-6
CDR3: CASSRTTGQKNSPLHF
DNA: TGTGCCAGTAGCAGAACCACAGGACAGAAGAATTCACCCCTCCACTTT

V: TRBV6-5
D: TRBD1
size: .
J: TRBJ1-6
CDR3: CASHGGTVRNSPLHF
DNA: TGTGCCAGTCATGGGGGGACAGTTCGGAATTCACCCCTCCACTTT

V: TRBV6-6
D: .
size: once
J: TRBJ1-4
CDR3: CASTPRESATNEKLFF
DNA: TGTGCCAGCACCCCCCGGGAGAGTGCAACTAATGAAAAACTGTTTTTT

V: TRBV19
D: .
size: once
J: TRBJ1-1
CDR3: CASSIERGRHSMNTEAFF
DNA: TGTGCCAGTAGTATAGAAAGGGGCCGGCACTCCATGAACACTGAAGCTTTCTTT

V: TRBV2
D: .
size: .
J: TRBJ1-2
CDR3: CASSEGGRIGYTF
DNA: TGTGCCAGCAGTGAAGGAGGTCGGATCGGCTACACCTTC

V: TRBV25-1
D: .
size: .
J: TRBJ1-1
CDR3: CASQQWNTEAFF
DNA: TGTGCCAGCCAACAGTGGAACACTGAAGCTTTCTTT